Listed below are T cell receptor beta chains from one sample, sequenced in a study of CD8 T cells in ankylosing spondylitis. TCRdb re-called the 5' RACE reads through MiXCR, storing one row per CDR3 protein. This table has fewer than 550,000 distinct CDR3 sequences, approximately 5% appearing once. Input material: blood, either unsorted or a sorted T cell fraction (not recorded which). These receptors all come from a male donor with ankylosing spondylitis. The CDR3 runs from the conserved cysteine through the conserved F or W. The D gene is left open where the match is weak. Expanded clones are given a class, and other clones once, few, many or no size at all.

cdr3_length,clone_size,j_call,v_call,d_call,cdr3_aa,cdr3_nt
12,many,TRBJ1-6,TRBV28,NA,CASSFSVRSLHF,TGTGCCAGCAGTTTCAGTGTCCGCTCTCTCCACTTT
16,many,TRBJ2-3,TRBV6-5,NA,CASSYSARTVGDTQYF,TGTGCCAGCAGTTACTCCGCTAGGACAGTCGGAGATACGCAGTATTTT
16,NA,TRBJ2-7,TRBV5-1,NA,CASSLARGSDSYEQYF,TGCGCCAGCAGCTTGGCCCGGGGCAGCGATTCCTACGAGCAGTACTTC
17,many,TRBJ1-1,TRBV7-9,NA,CASSLGRTGGLSTEAFF,TGTGCCAGCAGCTTAGGCCGAACGGGGGGCTTGAGCACTGAAGCTTTCTTT
16,many,TRBJ2-3,TRBV5-1,NA,CASSLNWVGNINTQYF,TGCGCCAGCAGCTTAAACTGGGTGGGGAATATAAATACGCAGTATTTT
15,few,TRBJ1-1,TRBV28,NA,CASSYLGLLGTEAFF,TGTGCCAGCAGTTATCTGGGACTTTTGGGCACTGAAGCTTTCTTT
12,many,TRBJ2-3,TRBV29-1,NA,CSVANTGDTQYF,TGCAGCGTTGCCAATACAGGAGATACGCAGTATTTT
14,many,TRBJ1-6,TRBV4-2,NA,CASSQLKDRQPLHF,TGTGCCAGCAGCCAACTTAAGGACCGGCAGCCCCTCCACTTT
15,NA,TRBJ2-1,TRBV4-3,TRBD2,CASSQDPSGFNEQFF,TGCGCCAGCAGCCAAGATCCTAGCGGCTTCAATGAGCAGTTCTTC
16,NA,TRBJ2-2,TRBV12-3/TRBV12-4,NA,CASKSGSGLDTGELFF,TGTGCCAGCAAATCCGGGTCGGGGTTGGACACCGGGGAGCTGTTTTTT
15,many,TRBJ1-5,TRBV12-5,NA,CASGFGPNSNQPQHF,TGTGCTAGTGGTTTTGGGCCGAATAGCAATCAGCCCCAGCATTTT
15,many,TRBJ2-1,TRBV20-1,TRBD1,CSARDRVFGYNEQFF,TGCAGTGCTAGGGACAGGGTTTTTGGCTACAATGAGCAGTTCTTC
14,many,TRBJ2-1,TRBV4-2,NA,CASSQKEGYDEQFF,TGTGCCAGCAGCCAAAAAGAAGGATACGATGAGCAGTTCTTC
16,many,TRBJ1-3,TRBV5-5,NA,CASSISHVSSGNTIYF,TGTGCCAGCAGCATTTCGCACGTTAGCTCTGGAAACACCATATATTTT
15,many,TRBJ1-2,TRBV9,NA,CASSASTGDRGGYTF,TGTGCCAGCAGCGCCTCGACGGGAGATAGAGGAGGCTACACCTTC
15,many,TRBJ2-2,TRBV5-1,NA,CASSLASERGRELFF,TGCGCCAGCAGCTTGGCGTCCGAACGTGGTCGGGAGCTGTTTTTT
16,few,TRBJ2-1,TRBV14,TRBD1,CASSQLPGQGDNEQFF,TGTGCCAGCAGCCAACTCCCGGGACAGGGTGACAATGAGCAGTTCTTC
16,few,TRBJ2-6,TRBV5-7,NA,CASSNGGVDGANVLTF,TGTGCCAGCAGCAACGGAGGGGTGGACGGGGCCAACGTCCTGACTTTC
14,many,TRBJ2-1,TRBV20-1,NA,CSAWGQGSYNEQFF,TGCAGTGCTTGGGGCCAGGGCAGTTACAATGAGCAGTTCTTC
16,many,TRBJ2-7,TRBV4-2,TRBD2,CASSQGRLAGAEEQYF,TGTGCCAGCAGCCAAGGGAGACTAGCGGGGGCAGAAGAGCAGTACTTC
14,many,TRBJ2-7,TRBV5-1,NA,CASSLVGHTYEQYF,TGCGCCAGCAGCTTGGTGGGACATACCTACGAGCAGTACTTC
14,many,TRBJ2-5,TRBV20-1,NA,CSARDSAAQETQYF,TGCAGTGCTAGAGATTCGGCGGCCCAAGAGACCCAGTACTTC